This entry describes one TCR beta chain. Its antigen remains unidentified. The sample comes from a study of T cells after yellow fever vaccination. Study results and caveats: Abundant clonotypes from the bulk population could have been carried over as contaminants into FACS-sorted repertoires. In post-booster samples, most primary-vaccination clones reappeared (approximately 96% CD4, 70% to 90% CD8). CD4 and CD8 compartments shared a small share of clonotypes.

The CDR3 has 14 residues. J was trimmed by 3 bases and V by 5 bases; bases with no gene match: 4. Per germline, CDR1 DFQATT and CDR2 SNEGSKA (reference sequence). TCRdb processed the 5' RACE reads anew with MiXCR; each CDR3 protein has one entry. Of about 630,000 distinct CDR3 sequences in the sample, more than 9% were seen once. Sequenced here: PBMCs, sampled on the day of the yellow fever booster vaccination. The chain joins TRBV20-1 to TRBJ2-1, with TRBD2 identical over 10 bases. The source of this sequence is a man aged 30 to 39 who received the YFV17D yellow fever vaccine. The CDR3 DNA reads TGCAGTGCTTCTAGCGGGAGTTACTACAATGAGCAGTTCTTC. Residues: CSASSGSYYNEQFF.